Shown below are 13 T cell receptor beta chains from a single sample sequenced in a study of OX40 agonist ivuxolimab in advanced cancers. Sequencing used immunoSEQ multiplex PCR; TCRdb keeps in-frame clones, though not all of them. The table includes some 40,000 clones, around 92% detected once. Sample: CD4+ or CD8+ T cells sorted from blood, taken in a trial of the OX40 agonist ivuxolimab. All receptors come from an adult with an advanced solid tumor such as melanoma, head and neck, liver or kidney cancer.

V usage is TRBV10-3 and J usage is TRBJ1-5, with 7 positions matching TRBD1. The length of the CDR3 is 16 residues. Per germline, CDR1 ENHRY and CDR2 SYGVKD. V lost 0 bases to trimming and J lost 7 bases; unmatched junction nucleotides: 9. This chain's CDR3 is CAISESTRGSLQPQHF. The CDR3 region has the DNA TGTGCCATCAGTGAGTCGACCAGGGGGAGTTTGCAGCCCCAGCATTTT.

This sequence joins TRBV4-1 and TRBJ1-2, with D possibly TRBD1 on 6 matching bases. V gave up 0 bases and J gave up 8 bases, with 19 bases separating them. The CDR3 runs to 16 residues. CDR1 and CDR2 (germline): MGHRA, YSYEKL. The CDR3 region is CASSQDVAGELLGYTF. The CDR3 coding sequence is TGCGCCAGCAGCCAAGATGTCGCAGGGGAATTGTTGGGCTACACCTTC.

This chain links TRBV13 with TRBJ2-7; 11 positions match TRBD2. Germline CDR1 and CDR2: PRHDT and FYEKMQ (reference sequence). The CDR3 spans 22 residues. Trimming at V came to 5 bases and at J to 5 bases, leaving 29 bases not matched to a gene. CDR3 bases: TGTGCCAGCAGCGGACGTGGAGTGGGATCTAGCGGGGGGCCAACCTTTTTGGACGAGCAGTACTTC. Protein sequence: CASSGRGVGSSGGPTFLDEQYF.

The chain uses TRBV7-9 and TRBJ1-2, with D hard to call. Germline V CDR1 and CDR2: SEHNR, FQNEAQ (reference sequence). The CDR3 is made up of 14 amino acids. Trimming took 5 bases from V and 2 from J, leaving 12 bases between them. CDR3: CASSGRAENYGYTF. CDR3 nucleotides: TGTGCCAGCAGCGGAAGGGCCGAGAACTATGGCTACACCTTC.

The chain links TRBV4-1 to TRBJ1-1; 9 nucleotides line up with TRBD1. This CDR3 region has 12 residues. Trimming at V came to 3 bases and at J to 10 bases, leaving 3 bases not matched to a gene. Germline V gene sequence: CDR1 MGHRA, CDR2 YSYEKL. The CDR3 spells CASSHETGGAFF. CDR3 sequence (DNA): TGCGCCAGCAGCCATGAGACAGGGGGAGCTTTCTTT.

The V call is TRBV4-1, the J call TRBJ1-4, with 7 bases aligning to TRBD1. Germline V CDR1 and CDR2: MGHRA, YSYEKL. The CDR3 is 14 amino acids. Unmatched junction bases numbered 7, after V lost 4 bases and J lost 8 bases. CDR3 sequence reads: CASSPRQGWEKLFF. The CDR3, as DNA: TGCGCCAGCAGCCCCCGACAGGGTTGGGAAAAACTGTTTTTT.

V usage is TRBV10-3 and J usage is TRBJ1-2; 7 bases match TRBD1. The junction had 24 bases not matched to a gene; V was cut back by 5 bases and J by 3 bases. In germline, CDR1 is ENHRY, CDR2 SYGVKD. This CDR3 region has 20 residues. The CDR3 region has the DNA TGTGCCATCAGTAACACAATAAGGGGATTGGACCGGGGACAGCACTATGGCTACACCTTC. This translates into CAISNTIRGLDRGQHYGYTF.

CDR3 sequence reads: CASGSPPYEQYF. Here the CDR3 DNA reads TGTGCCAGCGGTAGCCCCCCCTACGAGCAGTACTTC. The chain uses TRBV9 and TRBJ2-7; D gene ambiguous. In germline, CDR1 is SGDLS, CDR2 YYNGEE. V was clipped by 7 bases and J by 2 bases, with 10 bases between them. The CDR3 sequence is 12 residues long. Combining the CDR3 with reference TRBV9 and TRBJ2-7 gives the whole variable domain DSGVTQTPKHLITATGQRVTLRCSPRSGDLSVYWYQQSLDQGLQFLIQYYNGEERAKGNILERFSAQQFPDLHSELNLSSLELGDSALYFCASGSPPYEQYFGPGTRLTVT.

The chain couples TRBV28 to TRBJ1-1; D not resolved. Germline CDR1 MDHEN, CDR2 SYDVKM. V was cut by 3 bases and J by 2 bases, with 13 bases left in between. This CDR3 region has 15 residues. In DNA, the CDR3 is TGTGCCAGCAGTTTTCTTGGCGGAGACAACACTGAAGCTTTCTTT. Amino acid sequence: CASSFLGGDNTEAFF.

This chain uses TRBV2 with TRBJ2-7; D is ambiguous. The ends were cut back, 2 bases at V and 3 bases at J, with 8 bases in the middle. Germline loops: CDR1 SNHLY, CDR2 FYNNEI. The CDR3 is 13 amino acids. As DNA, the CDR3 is TGTGCCAGCAGTGAATTTCAGTTCTACGAGCAGTACTTC. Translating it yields CASSEFQFYEQYF. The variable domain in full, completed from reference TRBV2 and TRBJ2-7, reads EPEVTQTPSHQVTQMGQEVILRCVPISNHLYFYWYRQILGQKVEFLVSFYNNEISEKSEIFDDQFSVERPDGSNFTLKIRSTKLEDSAMYFCASSEFQFYEQYFGPGTRLTVT.

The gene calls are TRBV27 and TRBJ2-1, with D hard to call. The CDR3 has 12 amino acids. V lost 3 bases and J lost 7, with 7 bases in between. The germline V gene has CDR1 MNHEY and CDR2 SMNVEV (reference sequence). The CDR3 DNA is TGTGCCAGCAGTTTTGGCCGAAATGAGCAGTTCTTC. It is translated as CASSFGRNEQFF.

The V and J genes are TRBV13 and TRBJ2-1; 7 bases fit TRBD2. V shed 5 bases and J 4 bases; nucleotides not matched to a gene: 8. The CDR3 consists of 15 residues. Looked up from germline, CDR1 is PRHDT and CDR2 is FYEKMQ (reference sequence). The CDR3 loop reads CASSPPSGAYNEQFF. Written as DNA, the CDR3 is TGTGCCAGCAGCCCCCCGAGCGGGGCATACAATGAGCAGTTCTTC.

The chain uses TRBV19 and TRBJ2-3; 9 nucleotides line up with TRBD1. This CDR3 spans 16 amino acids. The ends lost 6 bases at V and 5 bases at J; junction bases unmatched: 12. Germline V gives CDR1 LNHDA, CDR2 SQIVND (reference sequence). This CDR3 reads CASRTRDRAYRDTQYF. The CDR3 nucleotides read TGTGCCAGTAGGACCCGGGACAGGGCGTACCGAGATACGCAGTATTTT.